A single sample is the source of the 18 T cell receptor beta chains below, sequenced in a study of blood T cell repertoires in COVID-19. Data came from immunoSEQ multiplex PCR; TCRdb stores just in-frame clones and leaves some out. Among approximately 240,000 clones listed, around 85% were seen once. The specimen sequenced was peripheral blood. The receptors were sampled from a woman in her sixties or seventies with active or convalescent COVID-19.

The chain is built from TRBV4-1 and TRBJ2-3, with a possible D match to TRBD2 (7 bases). V was pared by 4 bases and J by 0 bases, with 26 bases between. CDR3 size: 20 residues. CDR1 and CDR2 (germline): MGHRA, YSYEKL. CDR3 coding DNA: TGCGCCAGCAGCCGGGGGGCCAGATTCTCCGTTAGCGGGAGCACAGATACGCAGTATTTT. It encodes CASSRGARFSVSGSTDTQYF.

V gene TRBV5-5 combines with J gene TRBJ1-1; 7 bases line up with TRBD1. The CDR3 extends over 15 amino acids. In germline, CDR1 is SGHKS, CDR2 YYEKEE (reference sequence). V was clipped by 2 bases and J by 2 bases; unmatched bases: 6. CDR3 bases: TGTGCCAGCAGCTTAACCACAGGGGCTAACACTGAAGCTTTCTTT. Protein sequence: CASSLTTGANTEAFF.

The chain is built from TRBV7-8 and TRBJ2-7; D is unclear. The ends were cut back, 1 base at V and 5 bases at J, with 3 bases in the middle. The CDR3 sequence is 11 residues long. From germline, CDR1 is SGHVS and CDR2 FQNEAQ. CDR3 sequence (DNA): TGTGCCAGCAGCTTAGAGCACGAGCAGTACTTC. This codes for CASSLEHEQYF.

The V and J genes are TRBV4-1 and TRBJ2-5, with TRBD2 matching over 8 bases. CDR3 size: 15 residues. J was trimmed by 5 bases and V by 1 base; bases with no gene match: 6. Germline lookup yields CDR1 MGHRA and CDR2 YSYEKL. The CDR3 reads CASSQVAGGRETQYF. CDR3 DNA sequence: TGCGCCAGCAGCCAAGTTGCGGGAGGCCGGGAGACCCAGTACTTC.

V gene TRBV19 combines with J gene TRBJ1-1, with 9 bases aligning to TRBD1. Trimming took 3 bases from V and 0 from J; bases not matched to a gene: 5. The CDR3 extends over 16 amino acids. The germline V gene encodes CDR1 LNHDA and CDR2 SQIVND (reference sequence). The CDR3 protein is CASSMGTGRMNTEAFF. CDR3 DNA sequence: TGTGCCAGTAGTATGGGGACAGGGAGAATGAACACTGAAGCTTTCTTT.

The gene calls are TRBV11-3 and TRBJ2-5, with D perhaps TRBD1 (5 bases). The V gene lost 3 bases and the J gene lost 3 bases, with 17 bases spanning the gap. The V gene's germline CDR1 is SGHNT and CDR2 YENEEA. The CDR3 length is 16 residues. The CDR3 nucleotides are TGTGCCAGCAGCTTGAACGTGGGGCAGGCCGAAGAGACCCAGTACTTC. Translating it yields CASSLNVGQAEETQYF.

The chain employs TRBV10-3 and TRBJ2-1, with a tentative D call TRBD1 (5 bases). Germline loops: CDR1 ENHRY, CDR2 SYGVKD. Trimming took off 3 bases at V and 10 bases at J, with 10 bases between the two ends. CDR3 length: 12 residues. CDR3: CAISDRDEEQFF. The CDR3 DNA follows: TGTGCCATCAGTGACAGGGATGAGGAGCAGTTCTTC.

This chain joins TRBV27 and TRBJ2-7, with TRBD2 identical over 7 bases. The CDR3 length is 15 residues. The V gene end was trimmed by 5 bases and the J gene end by 0 bases; junction bases not matched to a gene: 7. The V gene's germline CDR1 is MNHEY and CDR2 SMNVEV (reference sequence). CDR3 residues: CASSRLAASSYEQYF. Written as DNA, the CDR3 is TGTGCCAGCAGTCGACTAGCCGCGAGCTCCTACGAGCAGTACTTC.

V gene TRBV19 combines with J gene TRBJ1-4; D gene unclear. The CDR3 consists of 13 residues. V shed 2 bases and J shed 8 bases, with 9 bases lying between them. Germline V lookup: CDR1 LNHDA, CDR2 SQIVND (reference sequence). CDR3: CASSIIGGEKLFF. The CDR3 bases are TGTGCCAGTAGTATAATCGGCGGAGAAAAACTGTTTTTT. Drawing the rest from reference TRBV19 and TRBJ1-4, the complete variable domain is DGGITQSPKYLFRKEGQNVTLSCEQNLNHDAMYWYRQDPGQGLRLIYYSQIVNDFQKGDIAEGYSVSREKKESFPLTVTSAQKNPTAFYLCASSIIGGEKLFFGSGTQLSVL.

The chain combines TRBV11-3 with TRBJ1-2; the D is unclear. The germline gives CDR1 SGHNT, CDR2 YENEEA. The CDR3 consists of 13 residues. Trimming took 5 bases from V and 8 from J, leaving 15 bases between them. In nucleotides, the CDR3 is TGTGCCAGCAGCGATTCGATGAGGGAGGGCTACACCTTC. Its protein is CASSDSMREGYTF.

The CDR3 here is CASSQDPEWGQNTGELFF. The DNA of the CDR3 is TGTGCCAGCAGCCAAGACCCCGAGTGGGGGCAGAACACCGGGGAGCTGTTTTTT. The rearrangement uses TRBV3-1 (or the pseudogene TRBV3-2) and TRBJ2-2, with D possibly being TRBD1 (6 bases). The germline V and J ends were trimmed by 0 bases and 1 base, with 15 bases remaining between them. The CDR3 runs to 18 residues. Germline V gene data show CDR1 as LGHDT and CDR2 as YNNKEL (reference sequence).

The chain is built from TRBV19 and TRBJ2-1; D call uncertain. This CDR3 contains 13 residues. CDR1 LNHDA and CDR2 SQIVND come from the germline V gene (reference sequence). V gave up 5 bases and J gave up 5 bases, with 10 bases separating them. The DNA of the CDR3 is TGTGCCAGTAGTGCGGCCGAGCACAATGAGCAGTTCTTC. Protein sequence: CASSAAEHNEQFF.

CDR3 DNA sequence: TGTGCCAGCAGTTCTAATTACAATGAGCAGTTCTTC. Its translation is CASSSNYNEQFF. The V call is TRBV27, the J call TRBJ2-1, with unresolved D. Germline V gives CDR1 MNHEY, CDR2 SMNVEV (reference sequence). V dropped 4 bases and J dropped 4 bases, with 5 bases sitting between them. The CDR3 extends over 12 amino acids.

The gene calls are TRBV5-1 and TRBJ1-3; TRBD1 matches 8 bases. V lost 4 bases and J lost 0; bases outside the gene matches: 9. Per the germline V gene, CDR1 is SGHRS and CDR2 is YFSETQ. This CDR3 is 17 amino acids long. The CDR3 loop is CASSDGQGRFSGNTIYF. Written as DNA, the CDR3 is TGCGCCAGCAGCGACGGACAGGGCCGATTCTCTGGAAACACCATATATTTT. Drawing the rest from reference TRBV5-1 and TRBJ1-3, the complete variable domain is KAGVTQTPRYLIKTRGQQVTLSCSPISGHRSVSWYQQTPGQGLQFLFEYFSETQRNKGNFPGRFSGRQFSNSRSEMNVSTLELGDSALYLCASSDGQGRFSGNTIYFGEGSWLTVV.

The chain combines TRBV12-3 or TRBV12-4 with TRBJ2-4; TRBD2 matches at 10 bases. V gave up 5 bases and J gave up 6 bases; unmatched junction bases: 1. CDR3 size: 13 residues. The CDR3 DNA sequence: TGTGCCAGCAGTAGGACTAGCGGAAACATTCAGTACTTC. Translated: CASSRTSGNIQYF.

This chain links TRBV3-1 (or the pseudogene TRBV3-2) with TRBJ2-2; 11 bases align to TRBD1. This CDR3 has 16 residues. With V trimmed by 5 bases and J by 2 bases, 4 bases remained unmatched. The germline V gene has CDR1 LGHDT and CDR2 YNNKEL (reference sequence). In DNA, the CDR3 is TGTGCCAGCAGCACCGGGACAGGGGGTAACACCGGGGAGCTGTTTTTT. Translating gives CASSTGTGGNTGELFF.

This chain joins TRBV27 and TRBJ2-1; a possible D gene is TRBD2 (6 bases). Germline lookup yields CDR1 MNHEY and CDR2 SMNVEV (reference sequence). The CDR3 totals 15 residues. V lost 11 bases, J lost 7 bases, and 24 bases lay in between. In DNA, the CDR3 is TGTGCCTCCTCTCGGCCCGGGGGTCCTCTGAATGAGCAGTTCTTC. Translation: CASSRPGGPLNEQFF.

The J gene is TRBJ1-1, the V gene TRBV30, with 9 bases aligning to TRBD1. This CDR3 region has 13 residues. The trim removed 7 bases at V and 5 bases at J, leaving 8 bases unmatched. Germline assignment: CDR1 GTSNPN and CDR2 SVGIG (reference sequence). The CDR3 is CASRRDRETEAFF. The CDR3 region has the DNA TGTGCCTCTAGGAGGGACAGGGAGACTGAAGCTTTCTTT.